This T cell receptor beta chain was documented in a study of blood T cell repertoires in COVID-19. Looking at the study overall: COVID-19 samples collected from the United States, Italy and Spain covered acute and convalescent phases. Nucleic acid was either cDNA or gDNA, and it came from T cells, B-cell-depleted T cells, or PBMCs.

Study processing details: Reference gene primer amplification gave nucleated cell count estimates. Only in-frame clones appear in the TCRdb table, and some are missing; sequencing was by immunoSEQ multiplex PCR. V, J and clone size are those of that table, while D and trimming were read from the DNA. The table lists under 200,000 clones, about 82% of them singletons, with approximately 7% in the top ten. With regard to this clone: Distinct nucleotide sequences in the sample also encode this CDR3.

The CDR3 spans 15 residues. V lost 0 bases and J 1 base, leaving 5 bases between the germline ends. Germline loops: CDR1 KGHDR, CDR2 SFDVKD. Sequencing was done on a sample of peripheral blood. This sequence joins TRBV24-1 and TRBJ2-2; D not certain. This sequence was found in a man aged 50 or older with active or convalescent COVID-19. The CDR3: CATSDLGQNTGELFF. CDR3 coding DNA: TGTGCCACCAGTGATTTGGGGCAGAACACCGGGGAGCTGTTTTTT.